Following are 17 T cell receptor beta chains from one sample sequenced in a study of graft-versus-host responses after intestinal transplantation. Their cognate antigens are unknown. Data came from immunoSEQ multiplex PCR; TCRdb stores just in-frame clones and leaves some out. The sample carries about 81,000 clones, about 88% recorded once. Here the sequenced sample was unstimulated CD4+ T cells sorted from spleen or lymph node cells, taken before intestinal transplant. The origin of the receptors is a human donor who received an intestinal transplant.

The V call is TRBV5-1, the J call TRBJ2-2; no definite D call. Trimming shortened V by 2 bases and J by 4 bases, and 12 bases separated the two germline ends. The length of the CDR3 is 15 residues. Germline lookup yields CDR1 SGHRS and CDR2 YFSETQ. The CDR3 DNA is TGCGCCAGCAGCTTCACGGCACTACGCACCGGGGAGCTGTTTTTT. This translates into CASSFTALRTGELFF.

This chain connects TRBV7-6 to TRBJ2-5, with TRBD2 matching over 10 bases. The germline gives CDR1 SGHVS, CDR2 FNYEAQ. The V segment lost 5 bases and the J segment 9 bases; nucleotides outside the gene matches: 12. The CDR3 totals 15 residues. The CDR3 protein is CASSPSGGRFGSQYF. In DNA, the CDR3 is TGTGCCAGCAGCCCTAGCGGGGGCAGATTTGGGTCCCAGTACTTC.

V is TRBV6-5 and J is TRBJ2-1; no clear D gene. V lost 2 bases and J lost 0, with 8 bases in between. Germline CDR1 MNHEY, CDR2 SVGAGI. There are 15 residues in the CDR3. For the CDR3, the DNA is TGTGCCAGCAGTTACGGCGGTGGCTCCTACAATGAGCAGTTCTTC. It yields the protein CASSYGGGSYNEQFF.

The rearrangement uses TRBV10-3 and TRBJ1-6; D not certain. Germline CDR1 is ENHRY and CDR2 is SYGVKD. The CDR3 consists of 10 residues. Trimming took off 10 bases at V and 10 bases at J, with 8 bases between the two ends. CDR3 sequence reads: CATRLSPLHF. CDR3 DNA: TGTGCCACCCGACTGTCACCCCTCCACTTT.

The chain links TRBV2 to TRBJ1-4; a weak D match, TRBD1 (5 bases). This CDR3 is 13 amino acids long. The ends were cut back, 7 bases at V and 8 bases at J, with 14 bases in the middle. Germline-derived CDR1 and CDR2 are SNHLY and FYNNEI. The CDR3 is CASIHRGEEKLFF. In nucleotides, the CDR3 is TGTGCCAGCATTCATAGGGGTGAAGAAAAACTGTTTTTT.

The rearrangement joins TRBV30 to TRBJ2-3; D possibly corresponds to TRBD1 (6 bases). Germline V gives CDR1 GTSNPN, CDR2 SVGIG (reference sequence). The V end was cut by 1 base, the J end by 10 bases, with 15 bases between. The CDR3 sequence is 13 residues long. The CDR3 region has the DNA TGTGCCTGGAGTGAAAAAACCAGGGGTGCGCAGTATTTT. This translates into CAWSEKTRGAQYF.

The genes are TRBV4-2 and TRBJ2-4; TRBD2 agrees at 15 bases. V lost 4 bases, J lost 2 bases, and 6 bases stayed unmatched. The CDR3 is 18 residues long. The V gene's germline CDR1 is LGHNA and CDR2 YNFKEQ. The CDR3 is CASSPGLAGGLTKNIQYF. CDR3 in DNA: TGTGCCAGCAGCCCCGGACTAGCGGGGGGGCTAACCAAAAACATTCAGTACTTC.

This chain links TRBV30 with TRBJ1-5, with TRBD1 matching 8 bases. The junction had 6 bases not matched to a gene; V was cut back by 7 bases and J by 1 base. This CDR3 has 14 amino acids. CDR1 is GTSNPN and CDR2 is SVGIG in the germline V gene (reference sequence). The CDR3 DNA follows: TGTGCCTTAACCCAGGGGGCGAGCAATCAGCCCCAGCATTTT. Its protein is CALTQGASNQPQHF. The variable domain in full, completed from reference TRBV30 and TRBJ1-5, reads SQTIHQWPATLVQPVGSPLSLECTVEGTSNPNLYWYRQAAGRGLQLLFYSVGIGQISSEVPQNLSASRPQDRQFILSSKKLLLSDSGFYLCALTQGASNQPQHFGDGTRLSIL.

The chain is built from TRBV11-1 and TRBJ2-7, with 11 nucleotides matching TRBD2. In germline, CDR1 is SGHAT, CDR2 FQDESV (reference sequence). The CDR3 has 16 amino acids. Trimming at V came to 5 bases and at J to 2 bases, leaving 8 bases not matched to a gene. The CDR3 sequence: CASSPNSGGAAYEQYF. CDR3 in DNA: TGTGCCAGCAGCCCAAATAGCGGGGGGGCCGCCTACGAGCAGTACTTC.

The chain employs TRBV7-9 and TRBJ1-2; no clear D gene. CDR1 SEHNR and CDR2 FQNEAQ come from the germline V gene (reference sequence). The CDR3 extends over 18 amino acids. V was trimmed by 1 base and J by 2 bases, leaving 20 bases between them. The CDR3 DNA reads TGTGCCAGCAGCTTAGTAGTCCCTCCCGGTCATGCGAACTATGGCTACACCTTC. It yields the protein CASSLVVPPGHANYGYTF.

The chain is built from TRBV14 and TRBJ2-5; 8 nucleotides align to TRBD1. Germline V gene lookup returns CDR1 SGHDN and CDR2 FVKESK. The V and J ends lost 1 base and 5 bases, in that order; junction bases with no gene match: 6. The CDR3 has 15 amino acids. The CDR3 coding sequence is TGTGCCAGCAGCCAAGGCAGGGGGCAGTCTGAGACCCAGTACTTC. Its protein is CASSQGRGQSETQYF.

As concerns this clone: The conserved closing phenylalanine or tryptophan is absent in this CDR3, likely reflecting a read error. The DNA is omitted, as the CDR3 cannot be located on it reliably, and the CDR3 follows TCRdb's listing. This chain joins TRBV20-1 and TRBJ2-7; the table names TRBD2, a call not compared with the DNA. Germline CDR1 reads DFQATT; CDR2 reads SNEGSKA (reference sequence). The CDR3 is 11 residues long, counting both termini. CDR3 sequence: CSAASGGILAP.

This chain connects TRBV2 to TRBJ1-1; D is perhaps TRBD1 (5 bases). Between the trimmed V and J ends, which lost 6 bases and 5 bases, there was a span of 13 bases. CDR3 length: 13 amino acids. The germline V gene has CDR1 SNHLY and CDR2 FYNNEI. CDR3 in DNA: TGTGCCAGCAGGGTAACAGGTTCAACTGAAGCTTTCTTT. It codes for CASRVTGSTEAFF.

The CDR3 here is CASSSGGSSSYNEQFF. CDR3 nucleotides: TGTGCCAGCAGCTCGGGGGGTTCAAGCTCCTACAATGAGCAGTTCTTC. The J gene is TRBJ2-1, the V gene TRBV5-4, with TRBD2 identical over 7 bases. Trimming removed 3 bases from V and 0 bases from J; junction bases left unmatched: 6. Germline values: CDR1 SGHNT, CDR2 YYREEE (reference sequence). This CDR3 has 16 residues.

The chain recombines TRBV14 with TRBJ2-5; perhaps TRBD1 as D (5 bases). CDR1 and CDR2 (germline): SGHDN, FVKESK. CDR3 length equals 15 residues. V lost 2 bases and J lost 1, with 11 bases in between. In nucleotides, the CDR3 is TGTGCCAGCAGCCAACAGGGCGCCCTCCAAGAGACCCAGTACTTC. Its protein product is CASSQQGALQETQYF.

This clone was detected once. This sequence joins TRBV7-2 and TRBJ1-3; a weak D match, TRBD1 (6 bases). The CDR3 covers 17 residues. Trimming cost V 5 bases and J 0 bases, with 17 bases left between them. The germline CDR1 and CDR2 sequences are SGHTA and FQGNSA. The CDR3 bases are TGTGCCAGCAGCAGATTATGGACAGACCGCTCTGGAAACACCATATATTTT. It specifies CASSRLWTDRSGNTIYF. Based on the CDR3 plus reference TRBV7-2 and TRBJ1-3, the full variable domain is GAGVSQSPSNKVTEKGKDVELRCDPISGHTALYWYRQSLGQGLEFLIYFQGNSAPDKSGLPSDRFSAERTGGSVSTLTIQRTQQEDSAVYLCASSRLWTDRSGNTIYFGEGSWLTVV.

The genes are TRBV30 and TRBJ2-3; tentatively, D is TRBD2 (5 bases). Germline assignment: CDR1 GTSNPN and CDR2 SVGIG (reference sequence). V lost 0 bases and J lost 7, with 8 bases in between. CDR3 length: 12 residues. As DNA, the CDR3 is TGTGCCTGGAGTGTAGGGAGCAATACGCAGTATTTT. Residues: CAWSVGSNTQYF.